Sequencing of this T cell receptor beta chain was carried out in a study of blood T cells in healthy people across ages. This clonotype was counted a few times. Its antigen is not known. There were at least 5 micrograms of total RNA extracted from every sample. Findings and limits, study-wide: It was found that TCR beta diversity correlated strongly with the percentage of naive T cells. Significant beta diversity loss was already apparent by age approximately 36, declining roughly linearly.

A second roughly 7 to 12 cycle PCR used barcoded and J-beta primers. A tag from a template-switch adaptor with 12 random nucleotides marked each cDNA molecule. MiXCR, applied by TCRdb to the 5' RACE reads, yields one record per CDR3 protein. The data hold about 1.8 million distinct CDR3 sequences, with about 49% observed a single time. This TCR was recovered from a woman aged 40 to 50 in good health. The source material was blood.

DNA for the CDR3: TGTGCCAGCGCCCCGATCTTGGGAGATCAGTTCTTC. This encodes CASAPILGDQFF. The J gene is TRBJ2-1, the V gene TRBV6-2 or TRBV6-3; D is perhaps TRBD2 (5 bases). The CDR3 is 12 amino acids. From germline, CDR1 is MNHEY and CDR2 SVGEGT. V lost 8 bases and J lost 13, with 18 bases in between.